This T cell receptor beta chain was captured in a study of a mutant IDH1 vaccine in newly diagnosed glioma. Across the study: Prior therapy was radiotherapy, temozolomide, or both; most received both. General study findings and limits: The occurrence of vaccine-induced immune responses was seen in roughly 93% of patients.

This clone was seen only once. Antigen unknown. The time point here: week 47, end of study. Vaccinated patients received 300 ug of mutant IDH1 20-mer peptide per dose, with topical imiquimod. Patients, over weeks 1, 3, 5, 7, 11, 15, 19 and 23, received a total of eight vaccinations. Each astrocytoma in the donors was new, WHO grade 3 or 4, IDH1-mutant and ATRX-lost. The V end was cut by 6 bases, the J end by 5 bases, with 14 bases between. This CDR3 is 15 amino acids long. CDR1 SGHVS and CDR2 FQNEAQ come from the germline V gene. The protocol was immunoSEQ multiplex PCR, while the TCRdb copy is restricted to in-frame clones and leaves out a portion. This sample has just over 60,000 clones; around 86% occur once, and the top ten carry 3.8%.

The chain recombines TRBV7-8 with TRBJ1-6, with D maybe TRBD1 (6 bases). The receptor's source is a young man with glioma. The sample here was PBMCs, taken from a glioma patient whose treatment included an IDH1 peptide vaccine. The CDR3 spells CASRHRRGDNSPLHF. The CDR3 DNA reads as TGTGCCAGCAGGCACCGGAGGGGGGATAATTCACCCCTCCACTTT.